Below, one T cell receptor beta chain is given with its context. The data belong to a study of blood T cell repertoires in COVID-19. Study-level background: COVID-19 samples, acute and convalescent, were from the United States, Italy and Spain. In each case, the material was cDNA or gDNA derived from T cells, B-cell-depleted T cells, or PBMCs.

Produced via immunoSEQ multiplex PCR; TCRdb's table is partial and in-frame only. The table records 270,000 or so clones, roughly 88% of them present only once. Germline loops: CDR1 LNHDA, CDR2 SQIVND (reference sequence). The CDR3 contains 14 residues. V lost 10 bases, J lost 0 bases, and 10 bases lay in between. The gene calls are TRBV19 and TRBJ2-6; D is perhaps TRBD1 (6 bases). The clonotype originates from a woman aged 25 to 39 with active or convalescent COVID-19. The source material was peripheral blood. CDR3 sequence reads: CATAQGSGANVLTF. The CDR3 DNA follows: TGTGCCACAGCACAGGGCTCTGGGGCCAACGTCCTGACTTTC.